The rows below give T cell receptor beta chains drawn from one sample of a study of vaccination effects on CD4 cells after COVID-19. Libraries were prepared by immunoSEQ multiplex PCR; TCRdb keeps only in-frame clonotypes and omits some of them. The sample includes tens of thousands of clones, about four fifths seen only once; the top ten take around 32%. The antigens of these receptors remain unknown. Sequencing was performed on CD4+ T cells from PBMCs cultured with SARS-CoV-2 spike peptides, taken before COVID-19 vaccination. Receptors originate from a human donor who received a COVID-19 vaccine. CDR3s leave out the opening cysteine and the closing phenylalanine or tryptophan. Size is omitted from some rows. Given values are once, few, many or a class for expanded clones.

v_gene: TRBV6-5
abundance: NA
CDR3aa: ASRSLGIRELF

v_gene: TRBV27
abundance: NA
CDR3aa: ASSAGLQETQY

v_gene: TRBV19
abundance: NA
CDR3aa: ASSRDRGSEAF

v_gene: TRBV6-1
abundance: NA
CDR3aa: ASSEGGLVANEQF

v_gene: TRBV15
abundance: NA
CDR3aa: ATSRSWGREAGYT

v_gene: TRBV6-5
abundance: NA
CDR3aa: ASRPSGAGTGELF

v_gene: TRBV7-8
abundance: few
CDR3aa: ASSIIQGTEAF

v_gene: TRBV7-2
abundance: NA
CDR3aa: ASSPGSLETQY

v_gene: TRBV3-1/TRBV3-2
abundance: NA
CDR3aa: ASSQTRGQGFRAQH

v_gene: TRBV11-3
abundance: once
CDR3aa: ASSSGGKHNEQF

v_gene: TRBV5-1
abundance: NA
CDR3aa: ASSLIPGQRDTEAF

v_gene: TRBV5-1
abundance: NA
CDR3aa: ASSLNYEQY

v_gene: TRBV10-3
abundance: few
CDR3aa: AISETRSGYT

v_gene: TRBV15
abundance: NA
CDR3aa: ATSRDPAGGTGEQY

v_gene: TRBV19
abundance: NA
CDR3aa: ASSIEAGDTEAF

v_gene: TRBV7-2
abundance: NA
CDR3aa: ASSLGSSSGANVLT

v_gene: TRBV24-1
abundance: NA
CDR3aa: ATSEPSGDDTEAF

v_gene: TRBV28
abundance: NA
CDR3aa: ASSLTGSYGYT